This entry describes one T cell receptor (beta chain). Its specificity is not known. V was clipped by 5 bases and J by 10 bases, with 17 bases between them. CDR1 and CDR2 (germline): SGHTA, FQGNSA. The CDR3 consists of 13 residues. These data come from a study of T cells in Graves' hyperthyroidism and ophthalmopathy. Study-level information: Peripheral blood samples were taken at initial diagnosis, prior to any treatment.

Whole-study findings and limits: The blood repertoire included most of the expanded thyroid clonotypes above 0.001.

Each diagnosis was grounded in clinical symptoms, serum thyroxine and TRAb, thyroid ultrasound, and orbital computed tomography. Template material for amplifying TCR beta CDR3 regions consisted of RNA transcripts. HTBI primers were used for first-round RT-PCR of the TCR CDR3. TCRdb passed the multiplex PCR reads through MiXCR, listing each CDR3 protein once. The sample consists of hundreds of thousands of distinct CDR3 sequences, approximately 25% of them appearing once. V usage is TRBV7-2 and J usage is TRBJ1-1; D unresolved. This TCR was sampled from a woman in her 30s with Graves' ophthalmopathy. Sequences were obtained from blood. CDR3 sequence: CASSNAPDRRAFF. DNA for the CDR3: TGTGCCAGCAGCAATGCCCCCGACCGGAGAGCTTTCTTT.